This TCR beta chain was captured by sequencing in a study of T-cell memory formation after mild COVID-19. This CDR3 spans 14 amino acids. CDR1 and CDR2 from the germline V gene are SGDLS and YYNGEE. Trimming cost V 0 bases and J 7 bases, with 13 bases left between them. TCR alpha and TCR beta cDNA libraries with sample barcodes and UMIs came from 5'RACE using constant-segment primers. Each CDR3 protein gets one entry after TCRdb re-called the 5' RACE reads with MiXCR. This sample has roughly 110,000 distinct CDR3 sequences, with around 14% found just once. For this clonotype: Its cognate antigen is unknown.

Regarding the study as a whole: CD4/CD8 balance characterized clones contracting day 15 to 85, and CD4+ skew characterized later expanders. Researchers report contracting CD4+ clones mostly in CM and EM, with CD8+ clones in EMRA.

Source material: PBMCs or a T cell subset sorted from them (not recorded which). The sequence derives from a man aged 18 to 30 who had mild COVID-19 (a few samples of this study predate the infection). Cell type and time point are not known. The chain uses TRBV9 and TRBJ1-2; no reliable D call. The CDR3 sequence: CASSVDLGSFGYTF. DNA of the CDR3: TGTGCCAGCAGCGTAGATCTGGGTTCGTTTGGCTACACCTTC.